This note documents a single T cell receptor (beta chain) sequence. Its antigen is not identified. Since all of the isolated RNA was reverse transcribed, expressed TCRB transcripts were what got sequenced. The method was immunoSEQ multiplex PCR; TCRdb's version includes in-frame clones alone and lacks a portion of them. The sample consists of just over 25,000 clones, roughly 50% of them appearing once. This CDR3 comprises 15 residues. Per the germline V gene, CDR1 is MNHEY and CDR2 is SVGAGI. J lost 1 base, V lost 5 bases, and 8 bases had no gene match. Cell sorting via CD45RO/CCR7/CD25/CD127/CD95/CD27 was performed to obtain CD4+ naive, central memory, regulatory and stem cell-like memory cells. Sorted populations all exceeded 95% purity. The data belong to a study of beta chain features in type 1 diabetes. Study-wide points: VDJ junctions sequenced from type 1 diabetes patients showed fewer insertions and more deletions. In all four CD4+ subsets, TCRB CDR3 length was significantly, moderately reduced in type 1 diabetes. It was among patients, rather than healthy donors, that naive, central memory and Treg TCRB repertoires appeared more similar.

Specimen: stem cell memory CD4+ T cells from blood. The receptor's source is a man younger than 40 with type 1 diabetes. V is TRBV6-5 and J is TRBJ2-7; 7 nucleotides align to TRBD1. The CDR3 region is CASSPYRGMSYEQYF. Here the CDR3 DNA reads TGTGCCAGCAGTCCCTACAGGGGAATGTCCTACGAGCAGTACTTC.